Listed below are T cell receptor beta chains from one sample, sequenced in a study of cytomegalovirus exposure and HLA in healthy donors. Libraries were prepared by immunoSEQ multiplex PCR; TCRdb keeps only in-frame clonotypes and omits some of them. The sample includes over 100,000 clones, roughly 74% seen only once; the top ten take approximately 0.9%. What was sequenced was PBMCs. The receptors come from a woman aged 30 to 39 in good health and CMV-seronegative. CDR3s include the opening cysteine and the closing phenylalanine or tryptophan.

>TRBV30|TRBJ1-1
CAWSVRGDTEAFF
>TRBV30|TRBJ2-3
CAWRIPAGFGTDTQYF
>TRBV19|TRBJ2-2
CASSINPSGGMSGELFF
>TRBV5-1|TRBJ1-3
CASSWGGAVVGNTIYF
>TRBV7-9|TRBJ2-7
CASSSGLGKGKQYF
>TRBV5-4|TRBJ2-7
CASSLDPGSSYEQYF
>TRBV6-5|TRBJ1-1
CASKEGLGTEAFF
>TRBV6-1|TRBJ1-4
CASSVRAGTSRKFNEKLFF
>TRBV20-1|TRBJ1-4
CSAPRGEKLFF
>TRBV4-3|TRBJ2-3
CASRTVLGGATDTQYF
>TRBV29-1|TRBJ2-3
CSVESGLATDAQYF
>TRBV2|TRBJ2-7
CASSEVPAFRTKSYEQYF
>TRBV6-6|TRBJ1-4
CASRTQGTTNEKLFF
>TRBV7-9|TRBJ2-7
CASSLADRGGYEQYF
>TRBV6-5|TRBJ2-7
CASSYSAGYEQYF
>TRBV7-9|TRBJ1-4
CASSSRGTGQNEKLFF
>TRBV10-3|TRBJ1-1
CAISEGQGAATEAFF
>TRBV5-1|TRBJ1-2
CASSSTGSRGYTF
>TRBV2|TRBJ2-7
CASSGTSGSYEQYF
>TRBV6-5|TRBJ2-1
CASSYSGLAGDNEQFF
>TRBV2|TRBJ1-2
CASKISELGRGYTF
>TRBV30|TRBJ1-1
CAWSVLGGVNTEAFF
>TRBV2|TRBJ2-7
CATQGGAESYEQYF
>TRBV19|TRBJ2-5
CASSIGTSSGYQETQYF
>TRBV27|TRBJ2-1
CASGASYNEQFF
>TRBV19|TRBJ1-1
CASSMTGTTTEAFF
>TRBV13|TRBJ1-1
CASSFRQIMNTEAFF
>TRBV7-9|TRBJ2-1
CASSLVGVNEQFF
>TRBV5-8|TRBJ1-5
CASSSGQHNQPQHF
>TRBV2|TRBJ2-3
CASITSGGAGDTQYF
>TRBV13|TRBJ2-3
CASSKRGGQLTDTQYF
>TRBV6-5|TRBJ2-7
CASSRRRGSYEQYF
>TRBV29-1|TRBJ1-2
CSVEGTVGNNYGYTF
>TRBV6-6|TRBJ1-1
CASSYEVAFF
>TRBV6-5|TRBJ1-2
CASSARQGDYYTF
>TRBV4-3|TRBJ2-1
CASSQGDRVVFF
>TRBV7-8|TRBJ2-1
CASSPPWSGANNEQFF
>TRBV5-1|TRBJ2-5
CASSSPEGEETQYF
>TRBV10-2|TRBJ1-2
CASSDMTARGYTF
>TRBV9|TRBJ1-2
CASSVGVSRGPLGYGYTF
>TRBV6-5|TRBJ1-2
CASSYVGYGYTF
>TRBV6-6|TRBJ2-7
CASSYGDRVYEQYF
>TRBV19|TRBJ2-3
CASSPSGLAGGSTDTQYF
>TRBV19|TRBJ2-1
CASSGLAGGSGEQFF
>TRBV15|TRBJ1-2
CATSRIPGGGLSGYTF
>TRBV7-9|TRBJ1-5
CASSLGQGCTQHF
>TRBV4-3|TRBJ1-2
CASSQDRDYGYTF
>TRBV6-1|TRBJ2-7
CASSDGRGYEQYF
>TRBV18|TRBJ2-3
CASTITGFSTDTQYF
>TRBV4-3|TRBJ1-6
CASSQESGQGVNSPLHF
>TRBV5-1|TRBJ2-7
CASSSIDPQGQQYF
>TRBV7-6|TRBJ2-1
CASSGTSGSYNEQFF
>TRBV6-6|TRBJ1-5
CASSSGDRSNQPQHF
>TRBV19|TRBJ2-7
CASSIGLAEDEQYF
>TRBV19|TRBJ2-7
CASSPANGYEQYF
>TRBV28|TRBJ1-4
CASSLDRGREKLFF
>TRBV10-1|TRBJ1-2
CASSYGQNYGYTF